The rows below give T cell receptor beta chains drawn from one sample of a study of shared clonotypes between healthy human individuals. The data were produced by immunoSEQ multiplex PCR, yet TCRdb's version contains in-frame clones alone and is incomplete. The table records more than 600,000 clones, about 91% of them present only once. Sequenced input: naive CD8+ T cells sorted from blood. These receptors all stem from a man aged 30 to 45 in good health. CDR3s include the opening cysteine and the closing phenylalanine or tryptophan. D genes are given only for firm matches. Clone size is given for some rows only: seen once, a few or many times, or a class if the clone is expanded.

J gene | clone size | V gene | D gene | CDR3 length | CDR3 DNA | CDR3 protein
TRBJ2-1 | . | TRBV2 | TRBD1 | 13 | TGTGCAACCGGGACAGGGGGCTACAATGAGCAGTTCTTC | CATGTGGYNEQFF
TRBJ2-5 | . | TRBV11-2 | . | 13 | TGTGCCAGCAGCTTGATGAGTTGGGAGACCCAGTACTTC | CASSLMSWETQYF
TRBJ2-2 | many | TRBV7-9 | TRBD2 | 16 | TGTGCCAGCAGCCAAGGGACTAGCGGGAGGACCGGGGAGCTGTTTTTT | CASSQGTSGRTGELFF
TRBJ2-5 | . | TRBV4-3 | TRBD2 | 14 | TGCGCCAGCAGCCAAGGGACTAGCGAAGAGACCCAGTACTTC | CASSQGTSEETQYF
TRBJ2-1 | . | TRBV28 | . | 15 | TGTGCCAGCAGTTCCGGACAAAGGAGTCTCAATGAGCAGTTCTTC | CASSSGQRSLNEQFF
TRBJ2-5 | . | TRBV6-6 | . | 15 | TGTGCCAGCAGTTACTCAGCCCCAGAGAGAGAGACCCAGTACTTC | CASSYSAPERETQYF
TRBJ1-5 | . | TRBV7-9 | . | 14 | TGTGCCAGCAGCTTAGACCAGGGTGAATGGCCCCAGCATTTT | CASSLDQGEWPQHF
TRBJ2-7 | . | TRBV4-3 | . | 14 | TGCGCCAGCAGCCAAGAGCGGGTTACCTACGAGCAGTACTTC | CASSQERVTYEQYF
TRBJ2-7 | . | TRBV5-1 | . | 13 | TGCGCCAGCAGTCTGGACCCCTCCTACGAGCAGTACTTC | CASSLDPSYEQYF
TRBJ1-2 | few | TRBV27 | TRBD1 | 15 | TGTGCCAGCAGTCTAAACAGGGGATTACGCTATGGCTACACCTTC | CASSLNRGLRYGYTF